The present T cell receptor (beta chain) was sequenced within a study of T cells of healthy individuals. Unmatched junction bases numbered 14, after V lost 5 bases and J lost 2 bases. The CDR3 covers 18 residues. Looked up from germline, CDR1 is SGHTA and CDR2 is FQGNSA. This clonotype appeared a few times. Using its own MiXCR run on the 5' RACE reads, TCRdb lists one record per CDR3 protein. Of 85,000 to 100,000 distinct CDR3 sequences listed, roughly a sixth are singletons. V and J are TRBV7-2 and TRBJ1-5, with 8 bases lining up with TRBD1. This sequence was found in a human donor in good health. As DNA, the CDR3 is TGTGCCAGCAGCCGACTAAGGGGGACAGGCTACGGCAATCAGCCCCAGCATTTT. As protein: CASSRLRGTGYGNQPQHF.